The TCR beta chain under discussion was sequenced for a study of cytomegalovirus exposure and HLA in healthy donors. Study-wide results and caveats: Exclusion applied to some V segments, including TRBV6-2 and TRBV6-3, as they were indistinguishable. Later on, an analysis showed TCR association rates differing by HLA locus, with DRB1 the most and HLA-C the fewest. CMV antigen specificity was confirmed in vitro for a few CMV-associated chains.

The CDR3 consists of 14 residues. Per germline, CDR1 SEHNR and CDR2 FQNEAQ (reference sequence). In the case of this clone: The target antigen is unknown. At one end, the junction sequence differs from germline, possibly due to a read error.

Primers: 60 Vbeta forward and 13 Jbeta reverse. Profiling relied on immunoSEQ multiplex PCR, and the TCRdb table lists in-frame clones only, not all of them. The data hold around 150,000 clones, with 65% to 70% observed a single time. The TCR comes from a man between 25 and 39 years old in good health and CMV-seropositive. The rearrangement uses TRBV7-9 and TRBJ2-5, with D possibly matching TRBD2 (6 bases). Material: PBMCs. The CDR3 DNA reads TGTTCCAGCAGCCGTACAGGAGGGCAAGAGACCCAGTACTTC. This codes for CSSSRTGGQETQYF.